This T cell receptor beta chain was sequenced during a study of early T cells in non-severe SARS-CoV-2 infection. Individual cDNA molecules carried attached unique molecular identifiers. MiXCR, applied by TCRdb to the 5' RACE reads, yields one record per CDR3 protein. The sample lists about 50,000 distinct CDR3 sequences, less than 9.5% occurring once. This clonotype was detected only a few times. Germline lookup yields CDR1 MNHNS and CDR2 SASEGT. The CDR3 consists of 14 residues. Trimming removed 7 bases from V and 5 bases from J, with 15 bases in between. This receptor was taken from an adult who was a healthcare worker with PCR-confirmed SARS-CoV-2 infection or an uninfected control (not recorded which). The sample was whole blood, taken at baseline. The V call is TRBV6-1, the J call TRBJ2-1; D may match TRBD1 or TRBD2 (5 bases each). CDR3 in DNA: TGTGCCAGCAAGAGACAGAGCGGCAACAATGAGCAGTTCTTC. Translated: CASKRQSGNNEQFF.